This T cell receptor (beta chain) is from a study of tumor-infiltrating lymphocytes in oesophageal squamous cell carcinoma. TCRdb reprocessed the PCR reads via MiXCR and lists one record per CDR3 protein. This table has roughly 12,000 distinct CDR3 sequences, around 53% appearing once. The CDR3 runs 14 residues. CDR1 is SGHDT, CDR2 YYEEEE, per germline. V gave up 5 bases and J gave up 5 bases; unmatched junction bases: 2. The clonotype originates from a female donor with esophageal squamous cell carcinoma. Material: esophageal tumor tissue. V gene TRBV5-6 combines with J gene TRBJ1-4; 11 bases align to TRBD1. CDR3 sequence reads: CASRDRGRNEKLFF. CDR3 coding DNA: TGTGCCAGCAGGGACAGGGGGCGCAATGAAAAACTGTTTTTT.